The 24 T cell receptor beta chains below were found in one sample sequenced in a study of T cells in Graves' hyperthyroidism and ophthalmopathy. The CDR3 regions of TCR beta were amplified from RNA transcripts. A first-round RT-PCR of the TCR CDR3 used the HTBI primer set. TCRdb analysed the multiplex PCR reads with MiXCR anew, one entry per CDR3 protein. The profile shows about 360,000 distinct CDR3 sequences, approximately 13% of them singletons. Input material: blood. The receptors originated from a woman aged 18-29 years with Graves' hyperthyroidism.

This clonotype was seen at least ten times. The J gene is TRBJ1-1, the V gene TRBV20-1, with TRBD1 as a possible D gene (5 bases). V gave up 5 bases and J gave up 4 bases, with 20 bases separating them. This CDR3 region has 15 residues. Germline loops: CDR1 DFQATT, CDR2 SNEGSKA (reference sequence). CDR3 coding DNA: TGCAGTGCTCGGGGCGAACGGGGGATGAGCACTGAAGCTTTCTTT. Protein: CSARGERGMSTEAFF.

This clonotype was detected only once. A single base separates this from a much larger clone, so it may be a read error. This chain joins TRBV5-1 and TRBJ2-1; 7 positions match TRBD2. Germline lookup yields CDR1 SGHRS and CDR2 YFSETQ. V lost 4 bases and J lost 7; bases outside the gene matches: 11. The CDR3 has 15 residues. CDR3 region: CASSMGTTVGNEQFF. The DNA for the CDR3 is TGCGCCAGCAGCATGGGGACTACCGTCGGAAATGAGCAGTTCTTC.

As to this clonotype: This may be a read error, as it is one base from a much larger clone. The rearrangement joins TRBV6-1 to TRBJ2-5; 9 bases match TRBD2. The CDR3 loop spans 15 amino acids. CDR1 and CDR2 (germline): MNHNS, SASEGT. Unmatched junction bases numbered 12, after V lost 8 bases and J lost 5 bases. CDR3 region: CASATSGAGGETQYF. In DNA form, the CDR3 reads TGTGCCAGCGCAACGTCGGGAGCGGGAGGCGAGACCCAGTACTTC.

In this sample, this clonotype turned up many times. This rearrangement joins TRBV7-2 to TRBJ2-2; D is ambiguous. Germline CDR1 and CDR2: SGHTA and FQGNSA. The V end lost 3 bases, the J end lost 5 bases, and 13 bases lay between the germline ends. The CDR3 loop spans 15 amino acids. CDR3 sequence: CASSFSTLRTGELFF. CDR3 DNA: TGTGCCAGCAGCTTCTCCACTCTCCGGACCGGGGAGCTGTTTTTT.

This clonotype was observed many times. The V call is TRBV20-1, the J call TRBJ2-3; no firm D call. The V gene lost 3 bases and the J gene lost 5 bases, with 6 bases spanning the gap. CDR3 length: 11 amino acids. CDR1 and CDR2 from the germline V gene are DFQATT and SNEGSKA (reference sequence). CDR3: CSASPGDTQYF. The CDR3 nucleotides read TGCAGTGCTAGTCCAGGAGATACGCAGTATTTT.

Many counts were recorded for this clonotype. CDR3 protein: CASSLSGDGRDTQYF. As DNA, the CDR3 is TGCGCCAGTTCCCTTAGCGGTGATGGGAGGGATACGCAGTATTTT. The V call is TRBV5-1, the J call TRBJ2-3; tentatively, D is TRBD2 (6 bases). This CDR3 is built from 15 residues. The ends were cut back, 8 bases at V and 6 bases at J, with 22 bases in the middle. Germline-derived CDR1 and CDR2 are SGHRS and YFSETQ.

The V and J genes are TRBV9 and TRBJ1-6, with D perhaps TRBD1 (5 bases). V dropped 5 bases and J dropped 11 bases, with 14 bases sitting between them. The germline gives CDR1 SGDLS, CDR2 YYNGEE. The CDR3 has 13 residues. The CDR3 is CASSGGGGAPLHF. CDR3 nucleotides: TGTGCCAGCAGTGGGGGGGGGGGGGCACCCCTCCACTTT.

This clonotype was recorded many times. The chain is built from TRBV10-3 and TRBJ2-7, with D possibly matching TRBD1 (6 bases). Germline V CDR1 and CDR2: ENHRY, SYGVKD. The CDR3 spans 11 residues. Trimming left V 4 bases short and J 9 bases short, with 10 bases between. The CDR3 here is CAISGDKWQYF. The CDR3 DNA follows: TGTGCCATCAGTGGGGACAAATGGCAGTACTTC.

There are a few counts of this clonotype. The gene calls are TRBV7-2 and TRBJ2-7; D not certain. The CDR3 runs 14 residues. V lost 5 bases to trimming and J lost 0 bases, with 11 bases between them. Germline V gene sequence: CDR1 SGHTA, CDR2 FQGNSA. This CDR3 reads CASSPGPASYEQYF. The CDR3 nucleotides read TGTGCCAGCAGCCCCGGACCCGCCTCCTACGAGCAGTACTTC.

This clonotype was seen at least ten times. DNA of the CDR3: TGTGCCAGCAGGCGGACAACCTCGTCTCACGAGCAGTACTTC. Translation gives CASRRTTSSHEQYF. This chain joins TRBV27 and TRBJ2-7; D may be TRBD1 (5 bases). Germline V gene lookup returns CDR1 MNHEY and CDR2 SMNVEV (reference sequence). V was clipped by 6 bases and J by 5 bases, with 17 bases between them. The CDR3 length is 14 residues.

This clonotype has a handful of counts. The V call is TRBV19, the J call TRBJ1-2; 9 nucleotides match TRBD1. The V and J ends lost 9 bases and 3 bases, in that order; junction bases with no gene match: 5. Germline values: CDR1 LNHDA, CDR2 SQIVND (reference sequence). This CDR3 has 13 amino acids. The CDR3 loop reads CASGRDRDYGYTF. In nucleotides, the CDR3 is TGTGCCAGCGGGAGGGACAGGGACTATGGCTACACCTTC.

This clonotype was seen at least ten times. The V call is TRBV6-1, the J call TRBJ2-7, with 8 bases matching TRBD1. This CDR3 spans 20 amino acids. Trimming took 0 bases from V and 7 from J; bases not matched to a gene: 23. The germline V gene has CDR1 MNHNS and CDR2 SASEGT. The CDR3: CASSEAPILARDRIAWEQYF. CDR3 nucleotides: TGTGCCAGCAGTGAAGCACCCATTCTTGCCCGGGACAGGATTGCCTGGGAGCAGTACTTC.

The chain combines TRBV20-1 with TRBJ2-2; tentative D call: TRBD2 (5 bases). In germline, CDR1 is DFQATT, CDR2 SNEGSKA (reference sequence). V lost 5 bases to trimming and J lost 4 bases, with 11 bases between them. CDR3 length equals 13 residues. The CDR3 bases are TGCAGTGCTGGAAGCGGAACCACCGGGGAGCTGTTTTTT. Residues: CSAGSGTTGELFF.

This clonotype was recorded a few times. A much larger clone lies a single base off, so this may be a read error. V gene TRBV7-2 combines with J gene TRBJ2-1; 7 positions agree with TRBD2. With 3 bases clipped from V and 0 bases from J, the junction kept 8 bases outside the gene matches. Per germline, CDR1 SGHTA and CDR2 FQGNSA. The CDR3 runs 17 residues. The CDR3 DNA reads TGTGCCAGCAGCTTCCAACCTAGCGGCCTCTCCTACAATGAGCAGTTCTTC. This translates into CASSFQPSGLSYNEQFF.

This clonotype was detected many times. J is TRBJ2-2 and V is TRBV3-1; 7 positions match TRBD2. After removal of 0 bases from V and 3 bases from J, the junction contained 7 bases not matched to a gene. This CDR3 has 17 amino acids. CDR1 and CDR2 from the germline V gene are LGHDT and YNNKEL (reference sequence). CDR3 in amino acids: CASSQEGGSVYTGELFF. CDR3 nucleotide sequence: TGTGCCAGCAGCCAAGAGGGCGGGAGCGTGTACACCGGGGAGCTGTTTTTT.

This clonotype was detected only a few times. The chain links TRBV4-1 to TRBJ2-5, with D unclear. Germline V lookup: CDR1 MGHRA, CDR2 YSYEKL. Trimming took 0 bases from V and 5 from J, leaving 13 bases between them. The CDR3 runs 15 residues. Here the CDR3 reads CASSQDSNGDETQYF. The DNA for the CDR3 is TGCGCCAGCAGCCAAGACAGTAATGGGGATGAGACCCAGTACTTC.

This clonotype has a count of ten or more. The chain joins TRBV24-1 to TRBJ2-1; D gene uncertain. V was clipped by 4 bases and J by 10 bases, with 16 bases between them. CDR1 and CDR2 (germline): KGHDR, SFDVKD. This CDR3 has 14 residues. The CDR3 is CATSDPGLVREQFF. Written as DNA, the CDR3 is TGTGCCACCAGTGACCCCGGATTAGTTCGGGAGCAGTTCTTC.

This clonotype was picked up a small number of times. This chain joins TRBV25-1 and TRBJ1-5, with 8 bases matching TRBD1. The CDR3 extends over 16 amino acids. The trim removed 2 bases at V and 3 bases at J, leaving 6 bases unmatched. Germline values: CDR1 MGHDK, CDR2 SYGVNS. This chain's CDR3 is CASSEGGTGINQPQHF. The CDR3 DNA is TGTGCCAGCAGTGAAGGTGGGACAGGAATCAATCAGCCCCAGCATTTT.

This clonotype showed up many times. CDR3 sequence reads: CASSLYLGARAFF. The CDR3 nucleotides are TGTGCCAGCAGTTTATATCTAGGGGCGCGGGCTTTCTTT. The V gene is TRBV27, the J gene TRBJ1-1, with a tentative D call TRBD1 (5 bases). V gave up 1 base and J gave up 11 bases, with 14 bases separating them. The CDR3 has 13 amino acids. Germline V lookup: CDR1 MNHEY, CDR2 SMNVEV (reference sequence).

Many counts were recorded for this clonotype. The gene calls are TRBV3-1 and TRBJ2-5; D is uncertain. Trimming cost V 4 bases and J 2 bases, with 14 bases left between them. There are 15 residues in the CDR3. Per germline, CDR1 LGHDT and CDR2 YNNKEL (reference sequence). CDR3 bases: TGTGCCAGCAGCCCCCTGCAGTCGCCTCAAGAGACCCAGTACTTC. Translated, it gives CASSPLQSPQETQYF.

In its sample, this clonotype was seen many times. The chain joins TRBV7-2 to TRBJ2-3, with 11 bases fitting TRBD2. The germline gives CDR1 SGHTA, CDR2 FQGNSA. Losses at the gene ends were 3 bases for V and 2 bases for J; bases not matched to a gene: 10. This CDR3 comprises 18 residues. CDR3 nucleotide sequence: TGTGCCAGCAGCTTCCTAGCGGGAGGCGTAGGGGCCACAGATACGCAGTATTTT. This codes for CASSFLAGGVGATDTQYF.

This clonotype was observed many times. The chain joins TRBV20-1 to TRBJ1-1; TRBD1 agrees at 8 bases. With V trimmed by 0 bases and J by 3 bases, 3 bases remained unmatched. Germline V gives CDR1 DFQATT, CDR2 SNEGSKA (reference sequence). The CDR3 has 14 residues. In nucleotides, the CDR3 is TGCAGTGCTAGAGATACCAGGGGGCACACTGAAGCTTTCTTT. Protein: CSARDTRGHTEAFF.

The V call is TRBV18, the J call TRBJ1-1, with TRBD1 matching over 10 bases. The CDR3 contains 15 residues. The germline V gene encodes CDR1 KGHSH and CDR2 LQKENI. V lost 2 bases to trimming and J lost 6 bases; unmatched junction nucleotides: 6. CDR3: CASSPVRQGASEAFF. The CDR3 DNA follows: TGTGCCAGCTCACCAGTTCGACAGGGGGCCTCTGAAGCTTTCTTT.

In this sample, this clonotype turned up a few times. The rearrangement uses TRBV12-3 or TRBV12-4 and TRBJ2-5; 9 nucleotides agree with TRBD1. The ends lost 6 bases at V and 9 bases at J; junction bases unmatched: 8. This CDR3 spans 13 amino acids. The CDR3 here is CASSPLQGAAQYF. The CDR3 DNA follows: TGTGCCAGCAGCCCTTTACAGGGGGCTGCCCAGTACTTC.